The clone carrying this TCR beta chain was detected many times. Its antigen is not identified. Trimming left V 2 bases short and J 5 bases short, with 0 bases between. This CDR3 is built from 10 residues. Germline-derived CDR1 and CDR2 are MNHNY and SVGAGI (reference sequence). Unique molecular identifiers were added to individual cDNA molecules. Via MiXCR, TCRdb re-called the 5' RACE reads, giving one row per CDR3 protein. The repertoire consists of roughly 100,000 distinct CDR3 sequences, with about an eighth occurring once and the leading ten covering 6.2%. These data belong to a study of early T cells in non-severe SARS-CoV-2 infection. Study information: Alpha and beta chains were unpaired, from unsorted whole-blood bulk RNA.

Findings and limits, study-wide: Anti-spike CD8 responses were favored in VDJdb matching, and private and CD4 specificities were missed.

This receptor was obtained from an adult who was a healthcare worker with PCR-confirmed SARS-CoV-2 infection or an uninfected control (not recorded which). The chain uses TRBV6-6 and TRBJ1-1; D gene uncertain. Material for sequencing was whole blood. This CDR3 is CASSYTEAFF. CDR3 coding DNA: TGTGCCAGCAGTTACACTGAAGCTTTCTTT.